This T cell receptor beta chain stems from a study of blood T cell repertoires in COVID-19. Across the study: Nucleic acid was either cDNA or gDNA, and it came from T cells, B-cell-depleted T cells, or PBMCs.

Per the original data handling: Reference gene primer amplification gave estimated nucleated cell counts. Produced via immunoSEQ multiplex PCR; TCRdb's table is partial and in-frame only. D and trimming come from the DNA, and the V and J calls and clone size come from that table. The data contain 150,000 or so clones, about four fifths of them seen just once; the ten biggest clones take up just over 0.55%. Between the trimmed V and J ends, which lost 1 base and 6 bases, there was a span of 15 bases. Germline lookup yields CDR1 MGHRA and CDR2 YSYEKL. This CDR3 is built from 16 residues. The sample consisted of peripheral blood. This chain connects TRBV4-1 to TRBJ1-4; D is perhaps TRBD1 (5 bases). This TCR was recovered from a man in his 60s with acute or convalescent COVID-19. CDR3 nucleotide sequence: TGCGCCAGCAGCCAAGCGTTGCGGGGGGAAGATGAAAAACTGTTTTTT. It is translated as CASSQALRGEDEKLFF.